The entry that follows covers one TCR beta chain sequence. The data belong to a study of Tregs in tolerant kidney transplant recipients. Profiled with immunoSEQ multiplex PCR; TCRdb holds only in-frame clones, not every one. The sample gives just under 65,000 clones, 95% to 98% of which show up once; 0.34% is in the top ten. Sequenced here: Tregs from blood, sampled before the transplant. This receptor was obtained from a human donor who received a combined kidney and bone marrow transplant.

The CDR3 protein is CASSLGQSSYNEQFF. The CDR3 nucleotides are TGCGCCAGCAGCCTGGGACAGAGCTCCTACAATGAGCAGTTCTTC. The genes are TRBV5-1 and TRBJ2-1, with 7 bases identical to TRBD1. This CDR3 is 15 amino acids long. With 4 bases clipped from V and 0 bases from J, the junction kept 4 bases outside the gene matches. Per the germline V gene, CDR1 is SGHRS and CDR2 is YFSETQ.